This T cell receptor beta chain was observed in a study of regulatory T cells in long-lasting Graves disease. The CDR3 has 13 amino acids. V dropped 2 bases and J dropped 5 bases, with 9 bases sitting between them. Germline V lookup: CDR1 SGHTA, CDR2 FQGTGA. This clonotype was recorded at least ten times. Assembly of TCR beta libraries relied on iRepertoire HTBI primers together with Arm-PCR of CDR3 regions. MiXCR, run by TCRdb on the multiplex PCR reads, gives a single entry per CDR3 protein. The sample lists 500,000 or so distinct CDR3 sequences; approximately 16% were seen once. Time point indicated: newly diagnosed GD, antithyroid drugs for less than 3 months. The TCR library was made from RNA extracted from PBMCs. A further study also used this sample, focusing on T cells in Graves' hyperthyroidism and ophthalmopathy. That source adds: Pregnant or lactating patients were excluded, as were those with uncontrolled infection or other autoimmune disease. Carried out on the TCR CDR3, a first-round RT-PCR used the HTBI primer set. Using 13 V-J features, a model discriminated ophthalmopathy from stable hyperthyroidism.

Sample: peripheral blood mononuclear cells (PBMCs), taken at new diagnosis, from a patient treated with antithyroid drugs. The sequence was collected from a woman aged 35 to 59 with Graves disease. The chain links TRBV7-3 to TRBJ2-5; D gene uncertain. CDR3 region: CASSLLVTETQYF. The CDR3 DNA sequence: TGTGCCAGCAGCTTACTGGTTACGGAGACCCAGTACTTC. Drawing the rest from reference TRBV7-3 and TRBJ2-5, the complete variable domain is GAGVSQTPSNKVTEKGKYVELRCDPISGHTALYWYRQSLGQGPEFLIYFQGTGAADDSGLPNDRFFAVRPEGSVSTLKIQRTERGDSAVYLCASSLLVTETQYFGPGTRLLVL.